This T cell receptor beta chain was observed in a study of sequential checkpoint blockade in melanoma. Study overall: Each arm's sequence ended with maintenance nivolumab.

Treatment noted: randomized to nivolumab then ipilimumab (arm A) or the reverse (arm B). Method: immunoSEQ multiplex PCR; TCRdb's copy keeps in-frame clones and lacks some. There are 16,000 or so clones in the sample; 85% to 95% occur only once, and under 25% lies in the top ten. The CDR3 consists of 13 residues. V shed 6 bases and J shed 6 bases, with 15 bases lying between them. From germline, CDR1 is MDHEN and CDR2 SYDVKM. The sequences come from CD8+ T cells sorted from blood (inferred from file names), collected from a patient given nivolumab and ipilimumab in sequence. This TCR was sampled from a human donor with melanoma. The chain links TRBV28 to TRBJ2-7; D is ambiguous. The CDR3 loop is CASRDSTRVEQYF. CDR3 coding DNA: TGTGCCAGCAGAGATTCGACAAGAGTCGAGCAGTACTTC.